These 7 T cell receptor beta chains were sequenced from one sample in a study of molecular identifiers for immune sequencing clone quantification. TCRdb fed the PCR reads into MiXCR, producing one record per CDR3 protein. The table has more than 85,000 distinct CDR3 sequences, around 30% seen once. The specimen sequenced was naive CD8+ T cells from blood, with Jurkat cell RNA spiked in. The subset denotes: FACS-sorted CD8+CD4-CCR7+CD45RA+ naive T cells. The source of these receptors is a human donor in good health. Some libraries in this study had Jurkat cell RNA spiked in.

This clonotype occurred many times. The V and J genes are TRBV6-6 and TRBJ2-1, with D uncertain. Per germline, CDR1 MNHNY and CDR2 SVGAGI (reference sequence). V lost 4 bases and J 8 bases, leaving 12 bases between the germline ends. The CDR3 is made up of 13 amino acids. CDR3 in amino acids: CASSSRIGDEQFF. CDR3 nucleotide sequence: TGTGCCAGCAGTTCTCGCATTGGAGATGAGCAGTTCTTC.

This clonotype was observed many times. The V gene is TRBV29-1, the J gene TRBJ1-2; 8 nucleotides align to TRBD1. Germline loops: CDR1 SQVTM, CDR2 ANQGSEA. J lost 8 bases, V lost 2 bases, and 4 bases had no gene match. The CDR3 extends over 12 amino acids. CDR3 bases: TGCAGCGTTGAACAGGGGGCTGAAGGCTACACCTTC. It encodes CSVEQGAEGYTF.

This clonotype was seen many times. The chain combines TRBV9 with TRBJ2-3; perhaps TRBD1 as D (5 bases). The germline V gene encodes CDR1 SGDLS and CDR2 YYNGEE. The CDR3 is 15 residues long. Trimming cost V 0 bases and J 0 bases, with 8 bases left between them. CDR3 residues: CASSVEQASTDTQYF. The CDR3, as DNA: TGTGCCAGCAGCGTAGAACAGGCTAGCACAGATACGCAGTATTTT.

This clonotype was seen a single time. This chain connects TRBV4-3 to TRBJ1-3, with D perhaps TRBD1 (5 bases). The CDR3 sequence is 18 residues long. The germline V gene has CDR1 LGHNA and CDR2 YSLEER. Deletions cut 0 bases from V and 1 base from J, with 16 bases between. The CDR3 nucleotides are TGCGCCAGCAGCCAAGATCGCAGCAGGGCGGGTTCTGGAAACACCATATATTTT. Encoded protein: CASSQDRSRAGSGNTIYF.

Only one count was recorded for this clonotype. The chain employs TRBV28 and TRBJ2-7; the D gene is possibly TRBD2 (6 bases). CDR1 is MDHEN, CDR2 SYDVKM, per germline. The CDR3 length is 15 residues. V dropped 4 bases and J dropped 0 bases, with 13 bases sitting between them. CDR3 region: CASSSGSGPSYEQYF. CDR3 DNA: TGTGCCAGCAGTTCAGGTAGCGGCCCCTCCTACGAGCAGTACTTC.

Ten or more counts support this clonotype. The V and J genes are TRBV28 and TRBJ2-3, with D possibly TRBD2 on 5 matching bases. Germline V CDR1 and CDR2: MDHEN, SYDVKM. The V end was cut by 6 bases, the J end by 3 bases, with 13 bases between. The CDR3 is 14 amino acids. DNA of the CDR3: TGTGCCAGCAGAATCCCCCGGAGGACAGATACGCAGTATTTT. Amino acid sequence: CASRIPRRTDTQYF.

In DNA, the CDR3 is TGTGCCAGCGTTGGACTACCGACAGATACGCAGTATTTT. This sequence encodes CASVGLPTDTQYF. The gene calls are TRBV12-3 or TRBV12-4 and TRBJ2-3; TRBD2 is a possible D gene (6 bases). V was cut by 8 bases and J by 3 bases, with 12 bases left in between. This CDR3 has 13 residues.